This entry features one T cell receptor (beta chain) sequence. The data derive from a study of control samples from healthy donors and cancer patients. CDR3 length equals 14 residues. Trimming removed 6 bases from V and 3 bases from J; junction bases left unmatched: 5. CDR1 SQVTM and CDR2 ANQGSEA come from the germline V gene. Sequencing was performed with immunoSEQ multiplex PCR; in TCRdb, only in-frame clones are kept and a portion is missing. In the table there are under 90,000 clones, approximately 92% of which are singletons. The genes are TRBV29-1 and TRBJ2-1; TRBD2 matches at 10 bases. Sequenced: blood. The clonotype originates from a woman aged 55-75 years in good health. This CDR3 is CSVDGTSVYNEQFF. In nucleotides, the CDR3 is TGCAGCGTGGACGGGACTAGCGTCTACAATGAGCAGTTCTTC.